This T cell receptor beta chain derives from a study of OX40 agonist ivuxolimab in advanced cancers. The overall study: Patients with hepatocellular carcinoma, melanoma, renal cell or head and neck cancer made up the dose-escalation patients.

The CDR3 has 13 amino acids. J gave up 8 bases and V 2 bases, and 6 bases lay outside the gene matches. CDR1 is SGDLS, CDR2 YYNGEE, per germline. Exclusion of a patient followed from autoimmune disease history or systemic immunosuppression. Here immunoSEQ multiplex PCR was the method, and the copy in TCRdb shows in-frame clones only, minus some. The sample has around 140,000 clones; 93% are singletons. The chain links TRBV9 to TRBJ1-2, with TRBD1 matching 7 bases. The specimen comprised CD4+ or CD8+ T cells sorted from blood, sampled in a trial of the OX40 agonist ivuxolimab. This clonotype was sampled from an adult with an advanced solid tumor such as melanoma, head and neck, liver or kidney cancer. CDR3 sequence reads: CASSVARQGGYTF. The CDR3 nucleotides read TGTGCCAGCAGCGTGGCTCGACAGGGAGGCTACACCTTC.